The 2 T cell receptor beta chains below all came from one sample that was sequenced in a study of PD-L1 blockade in urothelial cancer. Sequencing used immunoSEQ multiplex PCR; TCRdb keeps in-frame clones, though not all of them. The table records approximately 91,000 clones, around 78% of them present only once. Described time point: peripheral blood 6 weeks after treatment start. Source: PBMCs, taken around atezolizumab (anti-PD-L1) treatment. These receptors all come from a man in his sixties or seventies with urothelial cancer.

This chain joins TRBV19 and TRBJ2-6; TRBD2 matches at 9 bases. J lost 0 bases, V lost 5 bases, and 5 bases had no gene match. Germline assignment: CDR1 LNHDA and CDR2 SQIVND (reference sequence). CDR3 length equals 17 residues. The CDR3 bases are TGTGCCAGTAGTGGGCGGGGGGGCAGCTCTGGGGCCAACGTCCTGACTTTC. This gives the protein CASSGRGGSSGANVLTF.

This chain connects TRBV14 to TRBJ1-1, with D possibly TRBD1 on 6 matching bases. This CDR3 has 15 residues. In germline, CDR1 is SGHDN, CDR2 FVKESK. V lost 1 base and J lost 5, with 14 bases in between. The DNA for the CDR3 is TGTGCCAGCAGCCAAGTAGGGGGGGGTGTGACTGAAGCTTTCTTT. Translating gives CASSQVGGGVTEAFF.